These T cell receptor beta chains were read from a single sample in a study of response to subunit inactivated influenza vaccine. Using its own MiXCR run on the RT-PCR reads, TCRdb lists one record per CDR3 protein. The sample lists roughly 790,000 distinct CDR3 sequences; over 20% were seen once. The sample in question was PBMCs from blood, obtained around 5 days after vaccination. These receptors were obtained from a man aged 50-60 years who received an inactivated influenza vaccine. The CDR3 runs from the conserved cysteine through the conserved F or W. The D gene is left open where the match is weak. Not every row has a clone size; where given, it reads once, few, many or a size class.

clone size,V gene,J gene,D gene,CDR3 protein,CDR3 DNA
-,TRBV20-1,TRBJ2-3,-,CSAVARGATDTQYF,TGCAGTGCGGTGGCCCGGGGGGCCACAGATACGCAGTATTTT
-,TRBV20-1,TRBJ2-5,-,CSASPVGWETQYF,TGCAGTGCTTCCCCGGTCGGATGGGAGACCCAGTACTTC
-,TRBV9,TRBJ2-6,-,CASSKRYGGAGANVLTF,TGTGCCAGCAGCAAGCGGTATGGGGGCGCTGGGGCCAACGTCCTGACTTTC
-,TRBV10-3,TRBJ2-7,TRBD1,CAISEDRVFSDEQYF,TGTGCCATCAGTGAGGACAGGGTTTTCTCCGACGAGCAGTACTTC
-,TRBV2,TRBJ2-1,-,CASRLRGDYNEQFF,TGTGCCAGCAGGCTCAGGGGGGACTACAATGAGCAGTTCTTC
-,TRBV5-1,TRBJ1-2,-,CASSSAGGFNYGYTF,TGCGCCAGCAGCTCGGCGGGCGGTTTCAACTATGGCTACACCTTC
-,TRBV6-2/TRBV6-3,TRBJ1-5,-,CASTGQGNNQPQHF,TGTGCCAGCACGGGGCAGGGTAACAATCAGCCCCAGCATTTT
few,TRBV7-2,TRBJ1-6,-,CASSLVGQSNSPLHF,TGTGCCAGCAGCTTAGTCGGTCAGAGTAATTCACCCCTCCACTTT
few,TRBV12-3/TRBV12-4,TRBJ2-5,-,CASTEKGEHQETQYF,TGTGCCAGCACCGAAAAAGGGGAACACCAAGAGACCCAGTACTTC
-,TRBV2,TRBJ2-1,-,CASSVARASYNEQFF,TGTGCCAGCAGTGTGGCCAGGGCATCCTACAATGAGCAGTTCTTC